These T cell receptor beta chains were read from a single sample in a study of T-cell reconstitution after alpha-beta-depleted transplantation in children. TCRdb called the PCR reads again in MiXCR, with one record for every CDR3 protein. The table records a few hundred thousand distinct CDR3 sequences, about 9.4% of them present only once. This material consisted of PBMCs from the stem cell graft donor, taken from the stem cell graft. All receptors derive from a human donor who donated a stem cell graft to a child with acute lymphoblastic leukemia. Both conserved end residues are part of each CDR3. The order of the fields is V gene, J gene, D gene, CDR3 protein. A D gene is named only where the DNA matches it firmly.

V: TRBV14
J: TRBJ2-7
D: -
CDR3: CASSRNPITGTPPYEQYF

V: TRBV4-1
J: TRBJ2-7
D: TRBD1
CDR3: CASSQGTRGQHEQYF

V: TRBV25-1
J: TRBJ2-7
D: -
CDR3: CASSDRGKPTHEQYF

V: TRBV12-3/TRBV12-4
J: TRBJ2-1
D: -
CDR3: CASSPRVGEQFF

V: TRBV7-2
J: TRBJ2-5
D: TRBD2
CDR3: CASSKGLAGFQETQYF

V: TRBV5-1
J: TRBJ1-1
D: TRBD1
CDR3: CASRRETGGTEAFF

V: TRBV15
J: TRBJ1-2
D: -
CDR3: CATSRDRGGAGGYTF

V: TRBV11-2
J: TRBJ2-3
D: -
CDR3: CASSLGRQRIRFGDTQYF

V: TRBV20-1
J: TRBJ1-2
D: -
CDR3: CSASTLGLYGYTF

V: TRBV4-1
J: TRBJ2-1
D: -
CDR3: CASSQGPSYNEQFF

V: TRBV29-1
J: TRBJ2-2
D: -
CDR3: CSVFDGSGTGELFF

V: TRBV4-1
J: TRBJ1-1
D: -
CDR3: CASSPRTADTEAFF

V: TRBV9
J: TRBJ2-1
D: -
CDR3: CASSPPGVSYNEQFF

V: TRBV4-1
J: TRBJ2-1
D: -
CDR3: CASSQELTDYNEQFF

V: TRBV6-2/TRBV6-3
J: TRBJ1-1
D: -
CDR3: CASSYAPTGRYRTEAFF

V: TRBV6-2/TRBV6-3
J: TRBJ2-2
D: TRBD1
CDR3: CASRIRDRHTGELFF

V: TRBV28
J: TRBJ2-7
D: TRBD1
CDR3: CASSSPSGTGGNQQYF

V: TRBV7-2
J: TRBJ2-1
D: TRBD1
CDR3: CASSVRDSNNEQFF

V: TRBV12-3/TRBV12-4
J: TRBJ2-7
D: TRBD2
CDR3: CASSPSGSRYEQYF

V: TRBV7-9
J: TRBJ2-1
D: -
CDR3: CASSSLFLATNEQFF

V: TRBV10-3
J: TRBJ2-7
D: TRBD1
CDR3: CAISRTGVGSYEQYF

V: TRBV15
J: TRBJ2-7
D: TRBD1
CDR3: CTTSRDGTGRTYEQYF

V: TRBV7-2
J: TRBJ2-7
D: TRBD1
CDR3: CASSLDRGGYEQYF

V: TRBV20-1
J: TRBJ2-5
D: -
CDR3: CSAMVARRWETQYF

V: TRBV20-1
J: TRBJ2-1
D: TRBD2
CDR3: CSARAGTSGSNEQFF

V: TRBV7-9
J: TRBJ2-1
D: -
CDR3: CASSSALAGYNEQFF

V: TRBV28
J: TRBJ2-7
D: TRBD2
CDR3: CASSLWASGITYEQYF

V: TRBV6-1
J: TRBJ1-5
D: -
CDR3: CASKQGNDQPQHF

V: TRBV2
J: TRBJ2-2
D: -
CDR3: CASRRDTNTGELFF

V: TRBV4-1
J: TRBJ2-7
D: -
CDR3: CASSPEPGPSYEQYF

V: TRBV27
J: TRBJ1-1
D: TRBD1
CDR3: CASFPPGTGVAFF

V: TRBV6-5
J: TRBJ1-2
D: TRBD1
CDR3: CASSYTGQGLYGYTF

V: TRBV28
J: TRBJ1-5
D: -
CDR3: CASSFVGGGNQPQHF

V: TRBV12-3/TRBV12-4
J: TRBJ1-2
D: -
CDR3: CASRLDNYNGYTF

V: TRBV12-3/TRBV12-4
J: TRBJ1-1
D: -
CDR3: CASRDAQGLNTEAFF

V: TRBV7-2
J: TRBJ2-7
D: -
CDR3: CASSEAITSSYEQYF

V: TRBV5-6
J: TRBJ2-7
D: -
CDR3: CASSSPLRLRSYEQYF